The rows below give T cell receptor beta chains drawn from one sample of a study of regulatory T cells in long-lasting Graves disease. TCRdb re-derived calls from the multiplex PCR reads in MiXCR, one entry per CDR3 protein. There are 400,000 to 550,000 distinct CDR3 sequences in the sample; 15% occur only once, and over 15% lies in the top ten. A further study also used this sample, focusing on T cells in Graves' hyperthyroidism and ophthalmopathy.

The sample here was peripheral blood mononuclear cells (PBMCs), taken at new diagnosis, from a patient treated with antithyroid drugs. The receptors shown here come from a young woman with Graves disease. The CDR3 runs from the conserved cysteine through the conserved F or W. Fields, in order: CDR3 DNA, CDR3 protein, V gene, D gene, J gene, clone size. The D gene is left open where the match is weak. Some rows mark clone size as missing; the rest say once, few, many or name a class of expanded clone.

TGTGCCTGGAGCTCGGGACTAGCGACCGATACGCAGTATTTT,CAWSSGLATDTQYF,TRBV30,TRBD2,TRBJ2-3,many
TGCGCCAGCAGCTTGGAGCGGGAGAGCCGTTGGAATGAGCAGTTCTTC,CASSLERESRWNEQFF,TRBV5-1,TRBD2,TRBJ2-1,few
TGTGTCTGGCTAGGAGCTAGCGGCTCCTACAATGAGCAGTTCTTC,CVWLGASGSYNEQFF,TRBV30,TRBD2,TRBJ2-1,.
TGCAGTACCTCGGGGTCCAAGCCTACGCAGTATTTT,CSTSGSKPTQYF,TRBV20-1,.,TRBJ2-3,few
TGCAGCGTGGGAACAGGCAGTTCCTACAATGAGCAGTTCTTC,CSVGTGSSYNEQFF,TRBV29-1,.,TRBJ2-1,.
TGTGCCAGCAGAGGACTAGCGGGAGTCGATGAGCAGTTCTTC,CASRGLAGVDEQFF,TRBV6-2/TRBV6-3,TRBD2,TRBJ2-1,many
TGCAGCGTTGTAAGGCTGCTCACAGATACGCAGTATTTT,CSVVRLLTDTQYF,TRBV29-1,.,TRBJ2-3,.
TGCAGCGTTGAAGGTGGAGTCATAAACACTGAAGCTTTCTTT,CSVEGGVINTEAFF,TRBV29-1,.,TRBJ1-1,many
TGTGCCAGCACCCCCGACGGACAGGGGGCTGGCTACACCTTC,CASTPDGQGAGYTF,TRBV2,TRBD1,TRBJ1-2,many
TGTGCCACCAGTGACACTGACAGGTACTATGGCTACACCTTC,CATSDTDRYYGYTF,TRBV24-1,.,TRBJ1-2,many
TGTGCCTGGAGTGAAGAGGGAAGCACTGAAGCTTTCTTT,CAWSEEGSTEAFF,TRBV30,.,TRBJ1-1,few
TGTGCCAGCTCAGGGACAGGGGGGAGTCAGCCCCAGCATTTT,CASSGTGGSQPQHF,TRBV18,TRBD1,TRBJ1-5,.
TGTGCCAGCAGTTTATCGCTCCATAGTGGCTACACCTTC,CASSLSLHSGYTF,TRBV27,.,TRBJ1-2,many
TGTGCCAGTAGTTATCTAGCGGGAGTCGGGGCGGAGCAGTTCTTC,CASSYLAGVGAEQFF,TRBV19,TRBD2,TRBJ2-1,.
TGTGCCAGCAGCTTAGGTTTCGGGGAAGGGGAATCCTACGAGCAGTACTTC,CASSLGFGEGESYEQYF,TRBV7-9,.,TRBJ2-7,.
TGTGCCTGCAGCGTGCGGGAGAAAGACGAGCAGTACTTC,CACSVREKDEQYF,TRBV7-3,TRBD2,TRBJ2-7,few
TGTGCCAGCAGCTTGCTGGGCGGCCTGGTGGATTCACCCCTCCACTTT,CASSLLGGLVDSPLHF,TRBV5-6,.,TRBJ1-6,.
TGCAGCGTTGGAACTAGCGGGGGATCTCGAGAGACCCAGTACTTC,CSVGTSGGSRETQYF,TRBV29-1,TRBD2,TRBJ2-5,few
TGTGCCAGCAGGTACCTAGCGGGCTCCTACAATGAGCAGTTCTTC,CASRYLAGSYNEQFF,TRBV6-5,TRBD2,TRBJ2-1,.
TGCGCCAGCAGCCAAGTTCCGGGGTCGAGCAATCAGCCCCAGCATTTT,CASSQVPGSSNQPQHF,TRBV4-1,.,TRBJ1-5,few
TGTGCCACCAGCGGAGGAGACAGGCCGGTTCGGACTGAAGCTTTCTTT,CATSGGDRPVRTEAFF,TRBV15,.,TRBJ1-1,.
TGCAGTGCTAGTATGCTAGCGGGAGGGCCGGAAGATACGCAGTATTTT,CSASMLAGGPEDTQYF,TRBV20-1,TRBD2,TRBJ2-3,many
TGTGCCAGCAGCTTTCGACTTCAGAGTTTCACCGGGGAGCTGTTTTTT,CASSFRLQSFTGELFF,TRBV7-8,.,TRBJ2-2,many
TGTGCCAGCCAATTGATCTATAGCAATCAGCCCCAGCATTTT,CASQLIYSNQPQHF,TRBV2,.,TRBJ1-5,many
TGTGCCAGTAGTATCGCTAGGAACAGCTACAATGAGCAGTTCTTC,CASSIARNSYNEQFF,TRBV19,.,TRBJ2-1,few
TGTGCCAGCTCACCCGGTGAAGAGACCCAGTACTTC,CASSPGEETQYF,TRBV18,.,TRBJ2-5,few
TGTGCCAGCAGCTTAGTTCCCTTCAGGGTCACCGGGGAGCTGTTTTTT,CASSLVPFRVTGELFF,TRBV11-2,.,TRBJ2-2,many